The rows below give T cell receptor beta chains drawn from one sample of a study of control samples from healthy donors and cancer patients. Some clones are missing from TCRdb's copy, which holds only in-frame ones; the method was immunoSEQ multiplex PCR. The profile shows roughly 370,000 clones, approximately 90% of them singletons. Sequenced: PBMCs. These receptors came from a man aged 35 to 55 with head and neck cancer. Each CDR3 is given with its conserved first and last residue. A D gene is named only where the DNA matches it firmly.

J gene	V gene	D gene	CDR3 DNA	CDR3 protein
TRBJ1-2	TRBV3-1/TRBV3-2	-	TGTGCCAGCAGCCAAGATCCGGGTAACTATGGCTACACCTTC	CASSQDPGNYGYTF
TRBJ1-1	TRBV10-1	-	TGCGCCAGCAGCAGGACCGGGCGGGGCACTGAAGCTTTCTTT	CASSRTGRGTEAFF
TRBJ2-1	TRBV10-3	-	TGTGCCATCAGAGCTCTTCTAGACAATGAGCAGTTCTTC	CAIRALLDNEQFF
TRBJ2-1	TRBV3-1/TRBV3-2	-	TGTGCCAGCAGCCAAGATGTCGTTGGGAATGAGCAGTTCTTC	CASSQDVVGNEQFF
TRBJ2-1	TRBV28	-	TGTGCCAGCACCCCTACCGCGGCCCTCACGCCGTTCTTC	CASTPTAALTPFF
TRBJ2-7	TRBV30	TRBD1	TGTGCCTGGAACCCATCAATAGGGACAGGGCTACCTATTGGGCAGTACTTC	CAWNPSIGTGLPIGQYF
TRBJ2-1	TRBV10-1	-	TGCGCCAGCAGAGGGTCGAACGCCAACAATGAGCAGTTCTTC	CASRGSNANNEQFF
TRBJ2-7	TRBV28	-	TGTGCCAGCAGCCTGGAAGCCTACGAGCAGTACTTC	CASSLEAYEQYF
TRBJ1-2	TRBV6-5	-	TGTGCCAGCAGTTACGGTTCCCAACAGGGAAACTATGGCTACACCTTC	CASSYGSQQGNYGYTF
TRBJ2-1	TRBV11-3	-	TGTGCCAGCAGCATCACCCCTTCGCTACACAATGAGCAGTTCTTC	CASSITPSLHNEQFF
TRBJ1-1	TRBV19	TRBD1	TGTGCCAGTAGTTTGGAGGGGGCCATGGGCACTGAAGCTTTCTTT	CASSLEGAMGTEAFF
TRBJ2-7	TRBV5-6	TRBD2	TGTGCCAGCAGCCAAAACCTCGGGACTAGCCTTAATCGCTACGAGCAGTACTTC	CASSQNLGTSLNRYEQYF
TRBJ1-1	TRBV30	-	TGTGCCTGGAGTCCCCTCGGACTTAACACTGAAGCTTTCTTT	CAWSPLGLNTEAFF
TRBJ1-2	TRBV7-9	-	TGTGCCAGCAGCCAAATCGGATATGGCTACACCTTC	CASSQIGYGYTF
TRBJ2-5	TRBV5-4	-	TGTGCCAGCAGCCCCCAGGGGTACCAAGAGACCCAGTACTTC	CASSPQGYQETQYF
TRBJ2-3	TRBV18	-	TGTGCCAGCTCACATCCGAGATTCACAGATACGCAGTATTTT	CASSHPRFTDTQYF